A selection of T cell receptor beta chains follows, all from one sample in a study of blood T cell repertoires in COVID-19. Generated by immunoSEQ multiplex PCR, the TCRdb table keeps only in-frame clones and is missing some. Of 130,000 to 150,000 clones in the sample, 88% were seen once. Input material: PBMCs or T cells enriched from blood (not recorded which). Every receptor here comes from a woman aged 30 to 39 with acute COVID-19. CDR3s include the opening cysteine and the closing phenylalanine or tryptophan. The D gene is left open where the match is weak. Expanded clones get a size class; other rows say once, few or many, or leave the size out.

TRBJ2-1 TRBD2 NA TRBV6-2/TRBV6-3 TGTGCCAGCAGCTGGACTAGCGAGGGTGAGCAGTTCTTC CASSWTSEGEQFF
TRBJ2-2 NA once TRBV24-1 TGTGCCACCAGTGATTCGATGACAGAGAACCCCGGGGAGCTGTTTTTT CATSDSMTENPGELFF
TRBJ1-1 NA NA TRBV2 TGTGCCAGCAGGGACTTGGGACAGAACACTGAAGCTTTCTTT CASRDLGQNTEAFF
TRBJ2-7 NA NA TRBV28 TGTGCCAGCAGTTTTACAACGGCTAGCTCCTACGAGCAGTACTTC CASSFTTASSYEQYF
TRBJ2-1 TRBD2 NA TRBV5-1 TGCGCCAGCAGCCGGGAGGGTAGCGGGCACAATGAGCAGTTCTTC CASSREGSGHNEQFF
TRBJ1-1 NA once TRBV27 TGTGCCAGCAGTACAAAACAGGGACCCACTGAAGCTTTCTTT CASSTKQGPTEAFF
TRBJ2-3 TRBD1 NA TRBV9 TGTGCCAGCAGCGTTTCCACCGGGACAGGGTTTACAGATACGCAGTATTTT CASSVSTGTGFTDTQYF
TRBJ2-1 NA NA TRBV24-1 TGTGCCACCAGCCAGACTAACCAACATGAGCAGTTCTTC CATSQTNQHEQFF
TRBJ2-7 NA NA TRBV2 TGTGCCAGCACCGGAGGTATCTTCTACGAGCAGTACTTC CASTGGIFYEQYF
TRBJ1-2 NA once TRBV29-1 TGCAGCGTTGAAGATCGACAGGCCAACTATGGCTACACCTTC CSVEDRQANYGYTF
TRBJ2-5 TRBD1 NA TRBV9 TGTGCCAGCAGCTTCGGACCGGGACAGCAAGAGACCCAGTACTTC CASSFGPGQQETQYF
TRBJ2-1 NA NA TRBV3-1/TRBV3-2 TGTGCCAGCAGCCAAGAGGGGCATCGAAGCTCCTACAATGAGCAGTTCTTC CASSQEGHRSSYNEQFF
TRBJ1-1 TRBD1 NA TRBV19 TGTGCCAGTAGAACAAGCTCAGGGGGGAACACTGAAGCTTTCTTT CASRTSSGGNTEAFF
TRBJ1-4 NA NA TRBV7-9 TGTGCCAGCACTCCCGGGGCAACTAATGAAAAACTGTTTTTT CASTPGATNEKLFF
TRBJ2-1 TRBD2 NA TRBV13 TGTGCCAGCAGACTAGCGGGAGGGCCCCATGAGCAGTTCTTC CASRLAGGPHEQFF
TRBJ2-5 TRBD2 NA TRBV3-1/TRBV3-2 TGTGCCAGCAGCCAGGGTCTCCCTAGCGGCGGTGGGGAGACCCAGTACTTC CASSQGLPSGGGETQYF
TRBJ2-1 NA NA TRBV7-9 TGTGCCAGCAGCCCCGGACAGACCTACAATGAGCAGTTCTTC CASSPGQTYNEQFF
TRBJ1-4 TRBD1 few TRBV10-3 TGTGCCATCAGTGGAACAGGGGGCGCGGGAGAAAAACTGTTTTTT CAISGTGGAGEKLFF
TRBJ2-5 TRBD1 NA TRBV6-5 TGTGCCAGCAGACCCGGGACAGCGCAAGAGACCCAGTACTTC CASRPGTAQETQYF
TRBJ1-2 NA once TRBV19 TGTGCCAGTACCCACAGGGCTAGTGGCTATGGCTACACCTTC CASTHRASGYGYTF
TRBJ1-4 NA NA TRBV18 TGTGCCAGCTCACCATCTAGACAGTTTAATGAAAAACTGTTTTTT CASSPSRQFNEKLFF
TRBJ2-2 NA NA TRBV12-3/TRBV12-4 TGTGCCAGCAGTCGGGTCGGGGAGCTGTTTTTT CASSRVGELFF